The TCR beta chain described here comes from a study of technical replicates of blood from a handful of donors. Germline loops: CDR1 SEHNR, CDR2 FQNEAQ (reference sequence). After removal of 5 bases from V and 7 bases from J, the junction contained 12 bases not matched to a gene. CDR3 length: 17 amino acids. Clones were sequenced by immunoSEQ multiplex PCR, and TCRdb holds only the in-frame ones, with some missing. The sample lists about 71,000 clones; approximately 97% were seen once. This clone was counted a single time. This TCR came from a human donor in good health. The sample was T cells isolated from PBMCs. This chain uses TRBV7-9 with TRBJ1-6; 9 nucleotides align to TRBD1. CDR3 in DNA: TGTGCCAGCAGCACGACGTGGGACAGGGTTGACAATTCACCCCTCCACTTT. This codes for CASSTTWDRVDNSPLHF.